The rows below give T cell receptor beta chains drawn from one sample of a study of blood T cell repertoires in COVID-19. Here immunoSEQ multiplex PCR was the method, and the copy in TCRdb shows in-frame clones only, minus some. The sample shows a few hundred thousand clones, 80% to 90% of them seen only once. The sequencing sample was made of PBMCs or T cells enriched from blood (not recorded which). Receptors were obtained from a man under 40 who had recovered from COVID-19. CDR3s include the opening cysteine and the closing phenylalanine or tryptophan. Fields, in order: V gene, J gene, clone size, D gene, CDR3 protein, CDR3 DNA. The D gene is left open where the match is weak. Part of the rows lack a size; the others show once, few, many or a class for expanded clones.

V gene: TRBV2; J gene: TRBJ2-1; clone size: NA; D gene: TRBD2; CDR3 protein: CASRPVLAGVSNEQFF; CDR3 DNA: TGTGCCAGCAGACCTGTCCTAGCGGGAGTTTCAAATGAGCAGTTCTTC
V gene: TRBV5-5; J gene: TRBJ2-5; clone size: few; D gene: TRBD2; CDR3 protein: CASSLVAGLAGSMYF; CDR3 DNA: TGTGCCAGCAGCTTGGTCGCGGGCCTAGCGGGATCCATGTACTTC
V gene: TRBV10-3; J gene: TRBJ2-7; clone size: NA; D gene: TRBD1; CDR3 protein: CAISERGQGESHEQYF; CDR3 DNA: TGTGCCATCAGTGAAAGGGGACAGGGGGAATCCCACGAGCAGTACTTC
V gene: TRBV7-9; J gene: TRBJ2-7; clone size: NA; D gene: NA; CDR3 protein: CASNLAGSYEQYF; CDR3 DNA: TGTGCCAGCAACCTGGCGGGGTCCTACGAGCAGTACTTC
V gene: TRBV19; J gene: TRBJ1-3; clone size: NA; D gene: NA; CDR3 protein: CASSSQVSSGNTIYF; CDR3 DNA: TGTGCCAGTAGTTCACAGGTCTCCTCTGGAAACACCATATATTTT
V gene: TRBV29-1; J gene: TRBJ1-2; clone size: NA; D gene: TRBD1; CDR3 protein: CSVTPQGARVYGYTF; CDR3 DNA: TGCAGCGTTACTCCACAGGGGGCGCGGGTCTATGGCTACACCTTC
V gene: TRBV2; J gene: TRBJ2-1; clone size: once; D gene: NA; CDR3 protein: CAIHRDAEQFF; CDR3 DNA: TGTGCCATCCACAGGGATGCTGAGCAGTTCTTC
V gene: TRBV28; J gene: TRBJ1-2; clone size: NA; D gene: NA; CDR3 protein: CASTKARSVFYGYTF; CDR3 DNA: TGTGCCAGCACCAAAGCGCGGTCGGTTTTCTATGGCTACACCTTC
V gene: TRBV7-9; J gene: TRBJ1-1; clone size: NA; D gene: TRBD1; CDR3 protein: CASSGGQGVNTEAFF; CDR3 DNA: TGTGCCAGCAGCGGGGGACAGGGAGTGAACACTGAAGCTTTCTTT
V gene: TRBV5-5; J gene: TRBJ2-6; clone size: NA; D gene: TRBD1; CDR3 protein: CGTAEDSGANVLTF; CDR3 DNA: TGCGGGACAGCGGAGGACTCTGGGGCCAACGTCCTGACTTTC
V gene: TRBV5-1; J gene: TRBJ2-3; clone size: NA; D gene: TRBD2; CDR3 protein: CASSTGTSGRGDTQYF; CDR3 DNA: TGCGCCAGCAGCACCGGGACTAGCGGGAGGGGGGATACGCAGTATTTT
V gene: TRBV28; J gene: TRBJ2-5; clone size: NA; D gene: NA; CDR3 protein: CASSRLPQETQYF; CDR3 DNA: TGTGCCAGCAGTAGACTACCTCAAGAGACCCAGTACTTC
V gene: TRBV30; J gene: TRBJ1-6; clone size: NA; D gene: NA; CDR3 protein: CAWSVNRLSYNSPLHF; CDR3 DNA: TGTGCCTGGAGTGTGAACAGGCTCTCCTATAATTCACCCCTCCACTTT
V gene: TRBV4-1; J gene: TRBJ2-3; clone size: NA; D gene: TRBD2; CDR3 protein: CASSQVGTSGSADTQYF; CDR3 DNA: TGCGCCAGCAGCCAAGTCGGGACTAGCGGGAGTGCAGATACGCAGTATTTT
V gene: TRBV28; J gene: TRBJ1-2; clone size: NA; D gene: TRBD1; CDR3 protein: CASRTGMFVGYTF; CDR3 DNA: TGTGCCAGCAGGACAGGGATGTTCGTTGGCTACACCTTC
V gene: TRBV3-1/TRBV3-2; J gene: TRBJ2-3; clone size: few; D gene: NA; CDR3 protein: CASSPGLGWDTQYF; CDR3 DNA: TGTGCCAGCAGCCCGGGACTGGGGTGGGATACGCAGTATTTT
V gene: TRBV15; J gene: TRBJ2-2; clone size: once; D gene: TRBD1; CDR3 protein: CATSPTGVRGTENTGELFF; CDR3 DNA: TGTGCCACCAGCCCGACGGGTGTCCGAGGGACAGAGAACACCGGGGAGCTGTTTTTT
V gene: TRBV15; J gene: TRBJ1-4; clone size: NA; D gene: NA; CDR3 protein: CATSRDRVLFF; CDR3 DNA: TGTGCCACCAGCAGAGACAGGGTTCTGTTTTTT
V gene: TRBV29-1; J gene: TRBJ1-3; clone size: NA; D gene: NA; CDR3 protein: CSVTWGNTIYF; CDR3 DNA: TGCAGCGTTACTTGGGGAAACACCATATATTTT
V gene: TRBV2; J gene: TRBJ2-2; clone size: NA; D gene: NA; CDR3 protein: CASTIYWGAGELFF; CDR3 DNA: TGTGCCAGCACCATTTATTGGGGGGCCGGGGAGCTGTTTTTT
V gene: TRBV10-1; J gene: TRBJ1-1; clone size: NA; D gene: NA; CDR3 protein: CASRADRNTEAFF; CDR3 DNA: TGCGCCAGCAGAGCGGACAGGAACACTGAAGCTTTCTTT
V gene: TRBV27; J gene: TRBJ1-2; clone size: NA; D gene: NA; CDR3 protein: CASSSISAGDAYGYTF; CDR3 DNA: TGTGCCAGCAGTTCAATCAGCGCGGGGGATGCCTATGGCTACACCTTC
V gene: TRBV11-2; J gene: TRBJ2-2; clone size: NA; D gene: TRBD2; CDR3 protein: CASSIRLASGSWDTGELFF; CDR3 DNA: TGTGCCAGCAGCATACGACTAGCATCGGGATCTTGGGACACCGGGGAGCTGTTTTTT
V gene: TRBV11-1; J gene: TRBJ2-7; clone size: NA; D gene: NA; CDR3 protein: CASSLGGHGPYEQYF; CDR3 DNA: TGTGCCAGCAGCCTAGGGGGACACGGACCCTACGAGCAGTACTTC
V gene: TRBV19; J gene: TRBJ2-2; clone size: NA; D gene: TRBD2; CDR3 protein: CASSRGEGQWTGELFF; CDR3 DNA: TGTGCCAGTAGTAGGGGGGAGGGCCAATGGACCGGGGAGCTGTTTTTT
V gene: TRBV12-2; J gene: TRBJ2-2; clone size: NA; D gene: NA; CDR3 protein: CASRLTSNTGELFF; CDR3 DNA: TGTGCAAGTCGCCTGACTTCGAACACCGGGGAGCTGTTTTTT
V gene: TRBV27; J gene: TRBJ1-1; clone size: NA; D gene: NA; CDR3 protein: CASSLLGAGGTEAFF; CDR3 DNA: TGTGCCAGCAGTTTACTCGGCGCGGGGGGGACTGAAGCTTTCTTT
V gene: TRBV6-6; J gene: TRBJ1-2; clone size: NA; D gene: TRBD1; CDR3 protein: CASSPGQGEANYGYTF; CDR3 DNA: TGTGCCAGCAGTCCTGGACAGGGAGAAGCTAACTATGGCTACACCTTC
V gene: TRBV7-9; J gene: TRBJ2-2; clone size: NA; D gene: TRBD2; CDR3 protein: CASRGGGTGELFF; CDR3 DNA: TGTGCCAGCAGGGGCGGGGGAACCGGGGAGCTGTTTTTT
V gene: TRBV24-1; J gene: TRBJ1-2; clone size: NA; D gene: TRBD1; CDR3 protein: CATSTGQFNYGYTF; CDR3 DNA: TGTGCCACCAGTACGGGACAGTTTAACTATGGCTACACCTTC
V gene: TRBV9; J gene: TRBJ2-7; clone size: NA; D gene: TRBD1; CDR3 protein: CASSSGTGTYEQYF; CDR3 DNA: TGTGCCAGCAGCTCCGGGACAGGGACCTACGAGCAGTACTTC